This T cell receptor beta chain was sequenced in a study of human T cells and chemical hapten exposure. General study results and limits: Expanded TCRs produced significantly more large CDR3 similarity clusters than controls did.

V lost 6 bases to trimming and J lost 3 bases, with 9 bases between them. The CDR3 consists of 13 residues. TCRdb reanalysed the RACE reads using MiXCR and keeps one entry per CDR3 protein. The table includes about 380,000 distinct CDR3 sequences, 4.8% detected once. This clonotype was counted many times. Its matching antigen is unknown. Time point described: patch test 1, 2 weeks after DPC sensitization. Indicated treatment: therapeutic diphenylcyclopropenone sensitization with weekly scalp DPC. The total RNA was obtained from whole blood that was not fractionated. The TCR was taken from a woman aged 45-59 years with alopecia areata. Some clones in this sample may be carry-over from other donors' samples. Sequenced here: whole blood, sampled in connection with sensitization to the hapten diphenylcyclopropenone (DPC). The chain uses TRBV12-3 or TRBV12-4 and TRBJ1-5, with D uncertain. CDR3 DNA: TGTGCCAGCAGATCCCCGGTCAATCAGCCCCAGCATTTT. This translates into CASRSPVNQPQHF.